Shown below are 19 T cell receptor beta chains from a single sample sequenced in a study of T cell repertoires in cytomegalovirus infection. TCRdb reanalysed the reads using MiXCR and keeps one entry per CDR3 protein. In the table there are 250,000 to 350,000 distinct CDR3 sequences, about a quarter of which are singletons. Material: PBMCs. Receptor source: a human donor in good health (CMV status not recorded). Some clones in this sample may be carry-over from other donors' samples.

V usage is TRBV5-1 and J usage is TRBJ1-1; 12 bases fit TRBD1. The J segment lost 4 bases and the V segment lost 4 bases, leaving 11 bases of the junction unmatched. This CDR3 contains 17 residues. Germline-derived CDR1 and CDR2 are SGHRS and YFSETQ. The CDR3 region has the DNA TGCGCCAGCAGCCGGGAGGGACAGGGGGCGTTGGGCACTGAAGCTTTCTTT. The encoded protein is CASSREGQGALGTEAFF.

This chain links TRBV5-1 with TRBJ2-1; TRBD2 is a possible D gene (6 bases). Germline CDR1 SGHRS, CDR2 YFSETQ. CDR3 length equals 15 residues. Trimming removed 2 bases at V and 0 bases at J, with 9 bases between. The CDR3 nucleotides read TGCGCCAGCAGCTTCGGGACTTACTCCTACAATGAGCAGTTCTTC. Its translation: CASSFGTYSYNEQFF.

This clonotype was recorded many times. The chain combines TRBV7-2 with TRBJ1-1, with 9 nucleotides matching TRBD1. CDR1 is SGHTA and CDR2 is FQGNSA in the germline V gene. The CDR3 extends over 14 amino acids. J lost 3 bases, V lost 5 bases, and 4 bases had no gene match. CDR3 bases: TGTGCCAGCAGCGTCGACAGGGGGGACACTGAAGCTTTCTTT. Encoded protein: CASSVDRGDTEAFF.

There are many counts of this clonotype. The chain joins TRBV7-2 to TRBJ1-5; no reliable D call. V was pared by 5 bases and J by 7 bases, with 9 bases between. The CDR3 has 12 residues. CDR1 SGHTA and CDR2 FQGNSA come from the germline V gene. CDR3 in DNA: TGTGCCAGCAGCCCTTCTCGGCAGCCCCAGCATTTT. Translated, it gives CASSPSRQPQHF.

The sample holds one count of this clonotype. CDR3 bases: TGTGCCAGCAGCTTGGGGGACAGAAGGTTTTCAGATACGCAGTATTTT. It yields the protein CASSLGDRRFSDTQYF. V usage is TRBV5-5 and J usage is TRBJ2-3, with 7 bases aligning to TRBD1. Germline-derived CDR1 and CDR2 are SGHKS and YYEKEE (reference sequence). This CDR3 comprises 16 residues. V was pared by 0 bases and J by 4 bases, with 8 bases of the junction left unmatched. Supplemented by reference TRBV5-5 and TRBJ2-3, the full variable domain reads DAGVTQSPTHLIKTRGQQVTLRCSPISGHKSVSWYQQVLGQGPQFIFQYYEKEERGRGNFPDRFSARQFPNYSSELNVNALLLGDSALYLCASSLGDRRFSDTQYFGPGTRLTVL.

The J gene is TRBJ1-6, the V gene TRBV28; D call uncertain. This CDR3 is built from 14 residues. The germline CDR1 and CDR2 sequences are MDHEN and SYDVKM. Trimming removed 6 bases at V and 0 bases at J, with 6 bases between. The CDR3 sequence is CASRQSSYNSPLHF. CDR3 DNA sequence: TGTGCCAGCAGACAAAGCTCCTATAATTCACCCCTCCACTTT.

The chain recombines TRBV7-9 with TRBJ2-5; D is perhaps TRBD2 (6 bases). The CDR3 consists of 14 residues. The V end lost 5 bases, the J end lost 2 bases, and 12 bases lay between the germline ends. Germline V gene sequence: CDR1 SEHNR, CDR2 FQNEAQ (reference sequence). CDR3 in DNA: TGTGCCAGCAGCGGCTTCGGGACTCAAGAGACCCAGTACTTC. Translation: CASSGFGTQETQYF.

In its sample, this clonotype was seen many times. The chain has TRBV18 and TRBJ2-7, with D perhaps assigned TRBD1 or TRBD2 (5 bases each). Germline V gives CDR1 KGHSH, CDR2 LQKENI. This CDR3 is built from 14 residues. V was pared by 6 bases and J by 11 bases, with 23 bases between. The CDR3 region is CASSPVRGHPVEYF. The CDR3 nucleotides are TGTGCCAGCTCCCCGGTCCGGGGCCATCCGGTCGAGTACTTC.

This clonotype appeared a few times. This rearrangement joins TRBV27 to TRBJ2-7, with 7 bases lining up with TRBD1. From germline, CDR1 is MNHEY and CDR2 SMNVEV (reference sequence). Trimming cost V 6 bases and J 4 bases; bases outside gene matches: 18. CDR3 length: 17 residues. CDR3 region: CASSSRGPGQKRYEQYF. CDR3 sequence (DNA): TGTGCCAGCAGCTCCCGAGGACCGGGACAGAAACGATACGAGCAGTACTTC.

This clonotype was detected only a few times. V and J are TRBV7-2 and TRBJ1-4; no clear D gene. V gave up 5 bases and J gave up 2 bases, with 15 bases separating them. CDR3 length: 16 amino acids. Germline CDR1 SGHTA, CDR2 FQGNSA. The CDR3 is CASSPRTGLTNEKLFF. CDR3 nucleotides: TGTGCCAGCAGCCCCAGGACGGGTTTGACTAATGAAAAACTGTTTTTT.

This clonotype has ten or more counts. V gene TRBV7-6 combines with J gene TRBJ2-5, with 11 bases lining up with TRBD2. The junction had 11 bases not matched to a gene; V was cut back by 1 base and J by 4 bases. CDR3 length: 18 residues. Per germline, CDR1 SGHVS and CDR2 FNYEAQ. The CDR3 DNA follows: TGTGCCAGCAGCTTAGTCCCTCCTAGCGGGGGGCGGGGAGAGACCCAGTACTTC. This gives the protein CASSLVPPSGGRGETQYF.

This clonotype was recorded only once. This rearrangement joins TRBV11-2 to TRBJ2-5, with 14 bases identical to TRBD2. The CDR3 covers 15 residues. The J segment lost 4 bases and the V segment lost 5 bases, leaving 3 bases of the junction unmatched. Germline CDR1 is SGHAT and CDR2 is FQNNGV. This chain's CDR3 is CASSQGLAGVETQYF. The CDR3 DNA reads as TGTGCCAGCAGCCAGGGACTAGCGGGAGTAGAGACCCAGTACTTC.

This clonotype showed up just a few times. The chain joins TRBV7-2 to TRBJ1-1, with TRBD1 as a possible D gene (6 bases). CDR3 length: 15 residues. Germline CDR1 is SGHTA and CDR2 is FQGNSA. Trimming removed 0 bases at V and 2 bases at J, with 10 bases between. CDR3 amino acids: CASSLAGTSNTEAFF. For the CDR3, the DNA is TGTGCCAGCAGCTTAGCAGGGACAAGTAACACTGAAGCTTTCTTT.

The J gene is TRBJ1-1, the V gene TRBV7-2; TRBD1 is a possible D gene (6 bases). The CDR3 spans 15 residues. Trimming pared 5 bases from V and 1 base from J, leaving 14 bases between. From germline, CDR1 is SGHTA and CDR2 FQGNSA. Written as DNA, the CDR3 is TGTGCCAGCAGCGCTCCGGGACATAAGAACACTGAAGCTTTCTTT. Translating gives CASSAPGHKNTEAFF.

DNA of the CDR3: TGCAGTGCTAGAGTGTGGGGGGGCCGTGTGAACACTGAAGCTTTCTTT. Its translation: CSARVWGGRVNTEAFF. The V and J genes are TRBV20-1 and TRBJ1-1; maybe TRBD1 (6 bases). Germline V gene sequence: CDR1 DFQATT, CDR2 SNEGSKA (reference sequence). The CDR3 is 16 amino acids. V shed 1 base and J shed 0 bases, with 15 bases lying between them.

Only a few counts were recorded for this clonotype. The rearrangement links TRBV12-3 or TRBV12-4 to TRBJ2-7, with D unresolved. Trimming pared 3 bases from V and 4 bases from J, leaving 10 bases between. CDR3 length equals 13 residues. The DNA for the CDR3 is TGTGCCAGCAGTTTTCGAGGTGCATACGAGCAGTACTTC. This codes for CASSFRGAYEQYF.

Many counts were recorded for this clonotype. V is TRBV6-5 and J is TRBJ2-7; D remains ambiguous. Per germline, CDR1 MNHEY and CDR2 SVGAGI. V was cut by 0 bases and J by 2 bases, with 8 bases left in between. This CDR3 is built from 14 residues. The CDR3, as DNA: TGTGCCAGCAGTTACTCATTCGAGGCCTACGAGCAGTACTTC. Protein: CASSYSFEAYEQYF.

This clonotype was detected ten times or more. This chain uses TRBV11-2 with TRBJ2-7; perhaps TRBD1 as D (6 bases). With 3 bases removed from V and 3 bases from J, the gap between germline ends came to 15 bases. The CDR3 covers 15 residues. Germline V gives CDR1 SGHAT, CDR2 FQNNGV. DNA of the CDR3: TGTGCCAGCAGCTTGGGCCCAGGGGCCCACTACGAGCAGTACTTC. It yields the protein CASSLGPGAHYEQYF.

The chain has TRBV7-2 and TRBJ2-7; no clear D gene. CDR3 size: 15 residues. The germline V gene encodes CDR1 SGHTA and CDR2 FQGNSA. Between the trimmed V and J ends, which lost 5 bases and 2 bases, there was a span of 16 bases. The CDR3 reads CASSPERTRTYEQYF. In DNA form, the CDR3 reads TGTGCCAGCAGCCCCGAACGAACACGTACCTACGAGCAGTACTTC.